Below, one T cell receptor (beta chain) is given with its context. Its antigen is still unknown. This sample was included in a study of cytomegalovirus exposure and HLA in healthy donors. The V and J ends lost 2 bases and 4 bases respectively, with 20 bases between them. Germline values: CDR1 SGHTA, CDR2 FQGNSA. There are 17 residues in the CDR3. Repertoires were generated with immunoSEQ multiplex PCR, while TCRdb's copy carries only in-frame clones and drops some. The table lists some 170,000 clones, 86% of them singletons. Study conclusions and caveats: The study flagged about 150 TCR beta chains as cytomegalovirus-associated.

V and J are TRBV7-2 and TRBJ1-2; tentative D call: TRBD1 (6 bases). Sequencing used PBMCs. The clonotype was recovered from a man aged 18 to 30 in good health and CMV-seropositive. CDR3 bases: TGTGCCAGCAGCTTATCCCGGACAGCACCCGACCTCTATGGCTACACCTTC. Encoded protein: CASSLSRTAPDLYGYTF.